This TCR beta chain was captured in a study of radiotherapy plus CTLA-4 blockade in lung cancer. In the study overall: An objective response was seen in about 18% of patients, and disease control in around 33%. Whole-study results and caveats: Expansion in blood of tumor-derived TCR clones was seen after radiotherapy plus ipilimumab. In blood, early T cell clone dynamics reportedly predicted response best, together with interferon-beta.

CTLA-4 blockade using ipilimumab, together with focal radiation, was received by patients with chemo-refractory metastatic non-small-cell lung cancer. Germline CDR1 MDHEN, CDR2 SYDVKM. This CDR3 region has 18 residues. Trimming took 6 bases from V and 2 from J, leaving 26 bases between them. Generated by immunoSEQ multiplex PCR, the TCRdb table keeps only in-frame clones and is missing some. The sample yields approximately 53,000 clones, approximately 84% seen once. To note about this clone: Its target is not known.

The input for sequencing was peripheral blood, taken from a patient treated with radiotherapy plus ipilimumab. The TCR originated in a human donor with non-small cell lung cancer whose response to radiotherapy plus ipilimumab could not be evaluated. The chain uses TRBV28 and TRBJ2-7, with D unresolved. In DNA, the CDR3 is TGTGCCAGCAGCACCCCCTCTCCGGGTCACCAAATTCCCTACGAGCAGTACTTC. This sequence encodes CASSTPSPGHQIPYEQYF. Together with reference TRBV28 and TRBJ2-7, the CDR3 gives the full variable domain: DVKVTQSSRYLVKRTGEKVFLECVQDMDHENMFWYRQDPGLGLRLIYFSYDVKMKEKGDIPEGYSVSREKKERFSLILESASTNQTSMYLCASSTPSPGHQIPYEQYFGPGTRLTVT.